Listed below are T cell receptor beta chains from one sample, sequenced in a study of shared clonotypes between healthy human individuals. The table came from immunoSEQ multiplex PCR; TCRdb's copy has only in-frame clones and leaves some out. The table has approximately 2,000,000 clones, about nine tenths seen once. Sequencing used naive CD4+ T cells from PBMCs. These receptors originate from a young man in good health. Some clones in this sample may be carry-over from other donors' samples. The CDR3 runs from the conserved cysteine through the conserved F or W. The D gene is left open where the match is weak. Expanded clones are given a class, and other clones once, few, many or no size at all.

j_call d_call clone_size v_call cdr3_aa cdr3_nt
TRBJ2-1 TRBD2 NA TRBV25-1 CASTTGTSGNNEQFF TGTGCCAGCACCACCGGGACTAGCGGGAACAATGAGCAGTTCTTC
TRBJ2-2 NA NA TRBV5-3 CEFMRVGAGELFF TGTGAGTTTATGAGGGTGGGTGCCGGGGAGCTGTTTTTT
TRBJ1-1 NA NA TRBV6-1 CASVEGVATEAFF TGTGCCAGCGTCGAGGGGGTGGCCACTGAAGCTTTCTTT
TRBJ2-7 NA NA TRBV5-1 CASSLGGSGVYEQYF TGCGCCAGCAGCTTGGGCGGCTCAGGGGTTTACGAGCAGTACTTC
TRBJ2-7 TRBD1 NA TRBV29-1 CSVTPDRGLGEQYF TGCAGCGTTACACCGGACAGGGGGCTTGGGGAGCAGTACTTC
TRBJ1-3 NA NA TRBV2 CASSENSPISGNTIYF TGTGCCAGCAGTGAAAACAGCCCGATCTCTGGAAACACCATATATTTT
TRBJ2-7 NA NA TRBV6-6 CASSDPGTSYHEQYF TGTGCCAGCAGTGACCCTGGGACAAGTTATCACGAGCAGTACTTC
TRBJ2-5 NA NA TRBV5-1 CASNPQGVETQYF TGCGCCAGCAACCCCCAGGGAGTCGAGACCCAGTACTTC
TRBJ2-7 TRBD2 NA TRBV7-6 CASSLVPRTSGSVNEQYF TGTGCCAGCAGCTTAGTCCCCCGGACTAGCGGGAGCGTCAACGAGCAGTACTTC
TRBJ2-2 NA NA TRBV5-5 CASSLVAGISGELFF TGTGCCAGCAGCTTGGTTGCGGGAATCTCCGGGGAGCTGTTTTTT
TRBJ1-3 NA NA TRBV6-6 CASSYSPGASGNTIYF TGTGCCAGCAGTTACTCGCCAGGCGCCTCTGGAAACACCATATATTTT
TRBJ2-3 TRBD2 NA TRBV10-3 CAISESTSGSADTQYF TGTGCCATCAGTGAGTCGACTAGCGGGAGCGCAGATACGCAGTATTTT
TRBJ2-3 NA NA TRBV28 CASDSRDTQYF TGTGCCAGCGATTCTAGAGATACGCAGTATTTT
TRBJ2-1 NA NA TRBV5-6 CASSLYITDPTGKEQFF TGTGCCAGCAGCTTGTATATAACGGACCCCACGGGGAAAGAGCAGTTCTTC
TRBJ2-1 NA NA TRBV5-4 CASSLSSRANNEQFF TGTGCCAGCAGCTTGTCGTCAAGGGCAAACAATGAGCAGTTCTTC
TRBJ2-3 TRBD2 once TRBV27 CASDTTGTSGWSDTQYF TGTGCCAGCGATACAACGGGGACTAGCGGTTGGTCTGATACGCAGTATTTT
TRBJ2-2 NA NA TRBV5-1 CASSLVSVTSGTGELFF TGCGCCAGCAGCTTGGTCTCAGTTACCTCAGGCACCGGGGAGCTGTTTTTT
TRBJ1-1 NA NA TRBV5-1 CASSLGQGRSNTEAFF TGCGCCAGCAGCTTGGGGCAGGGTAGGTCGAACACTGAAGCTTTCTTT
TRBJ2-1 TRBD1 NA TRBV11-3 CASSHRGLYNEQFF TGTGCCAGCAGCCACAGGGGGCTATACAATGAGCAGTTCTTC
TRBJ2-1 TRBD2 NA TRBV11-2 CASRGTSGRSDEQFF TGTGCCAGCAGGGGGACTAGCGGGAGGTCCGATGAGCAGTTCTTC
TRBJ2-1 NA once TRBV5-1 CASSSTIPGHEQFF TGCGCCAGCAGCTCGACTATCCCCGGCCATGAGCAGTTCTTC
TRBJ2-1 TRBD2 once TRBV28 CASSKTSVAYNEQFF TGTGCCAGCAGTAAAACTAGCGTAGCCTACAATGAGCAGTTCTTC
TRBJ2-7 TRBD1 NA TRBV15 CATSRETGGSYEQYF TGTGCCACCAGCAGAGAGACAGGGGGGTCCTACGAGCAGTACTTC
TRBJ1-5 NA NA TRBV28 CASNPRELINQPQHF TGTGCCAGCAACCCTAGAGAATTAATCAATCAGCCCCAGCATTTT
TRBJ1-2 TRBD1 NA TRBV2 CASSDVGQRAPGYGYTF TGTGCCAGCAGTGACGTGGGACAGCGGGCGCCTGGCTATGGCTACACCTTC
TRBJ2-2 NA NA TRBV5-4 CAPSTWNTGELFF TGTGCCCCTTCGACATGGAACACCGGGGAGCTGTTTTTT
TRBJ2-3 TRBD2 once TRBV28 CASSDPRSGTLTDTQYF TGTGCCAGCAGCGACCCTAGGAGCGGGACCCTCACCGATACGCAGTATTTT
TRBJ2-1 NA NA TRBV4-3 CASSLLPGPPAGEQFF TGCGCCAGCAGCCTCTTACCGGGACCACCCGCCGGTGAGCAGTTCTTC
TRBJ2-5 NA NA TRBV5-1 CASSFWTNQETQYF TGCGCCAGCAGCTTTTGGACTAACCAAGAGACCCAGTACTTC
TRBJ2-1 NA NA TRBV19 CASSIEGKSSYNEQFF TGTGCCAGTAGTATAGAGGGCAAGAGCTCCTACAATGAGCAGTTCTTC
TRBJ1-2 NA NA TRBV21-1 CASSKDGGSGGTSEPSHCGYTF TGTGCCAGCAGCAAAGACGGAGGTTCGGGGGGGACTTCAGAGCCGAGTCACTGTGGCTACACCTTC
TRBJ1-4 TRBD1 NA TRBV7-9 CASSKSGTGWAKLFF TGTGCCAGCAGCAAATCCGGGACAGGGTGGGCAAAACTGTTTTTT
TRBJ2-3 TRBD2 NA TRBV5-1 CASSSYSGTSGTDEYF TGCGCCAGCAGTTCTTACTCCGGGACTAGCGGGACGGACGAGTATTTT
TRBJ1-3 NA NA TRBV5-1 CASSLDEGSGNTIYF TGCGCCAGCAGCTTGGATGAGGGATCCGGAAACACCATATATTTT
TRBJ2-1 TRBD2 NA TRBV10-3 CAIKLAGGNEQFF TGTGCCATCAAACTAGCGGGAGGAAATGAGCAGTTCTTC
TRBJ2-5 NA NA TRBV7-2 CASSSGDPAGTQYF TGTGCCAGCAGCTCGGGAGATCCCGCGGGGACCCAGTACTTC
TRBJ2-6 NA NA TRBV5-1 CASSLVDGANVLTF TGCGCCAGCAGCTTGGTTGACGGGGCCAACGTCCTGACTTTC
TRBJ2-7 NA NA TRBV28 CASSTGGRGGEQYF TGTGCCAGCAGTACTGGAGGAAGGGGAGGCGAGCAGTACTTC
TRBJ2-2 TRBD2 NA TRBV9 CASSASGRNTGELFF TGTGCCAGCAGTGCAAGCGGGAGGAACACCGGGGAGCTGTTTTTT
TRBJ1-1 NA few TRBV1 CTSAPSTDPRGRNTEAFF TGCACCAGCGCACCCAGTACGGACCCACGGGGGCGGAACACTGAAGCTTTCTTT
TRBJ2-3 NA NA TRBV6-1 CASSDWGVPDTQYF TGTGCCAGCAGTGACTGGGGGGTTCCAGATACGCAGTATTTT
TRBJ2-1 NA NA TRBV28 CASSLRSTAAISYNEQFF TGTGCCAGCAGTTTACGAAGTACAGCCGCGATTTCCTACAATGAGCAGTTCTTC
TRBJ1-1 TRBD1 once TRBV5-4 CASSAGGTEGLEAFF TGTGCCAGCAGCGCCGGGGGGACAGAAGGGCTTGAAGCTTTCTTT
TRBJ1-2 TRBD1 NA TRBV5-1 CASSAGGADYGYTF TGCGCCAGCAGCGCAGGGGGCGCGGACTATGGCTACACCTTC
TRBJ1-4 NA NA TRBV5-4 CASSTGGAATNEKLFF TGTGCCAGCAGCACCGGGGGGGCCGCAACTAATGAAAAACTGTTTTTT
TRBJ1-2 NA NA TRBV6-5 CASSYRADRFYGYTF TGTGCCAGCAGTTACAGGGCAGATCGCTTTTATGGCTACACCTTC
TRBJ2-5 NA NA TRBV29-1 CSVLGGQETQYF TGCAGCGTCCTCGGCGGCCAAGAGACCCAGTACTTC
TRBJ1-3 TRBD1 NA TRBV6-5 CASFDRGPGNTIYF TGTGCCAGCTTTGACAGGGGGCCGGGAAACACCATATATTTT
TRBJ1-5 NA NA TRBV7-2 CASSLVSGLGEPQHF TGTGCCAGCAGCTTAGTCTCGGGGCTTGGGGAGCCCCAGCATTTT
TRBJ1-1 TRBD1 NA TRBV28 CASGQGRYTEAFF TGTGCCAGCGGACAGGGGAGGTACACTGAAGCTTTCTTT
TRBJ2-1 TRBD2 NA TRBV11-2 CASSWGRVGYNEQFF TGTGCCAGCAGCTGGGGGAGGGTAGGGTACAATGAGCAGTTCTTC
TRBJ2-2 TRBD2 NA TRBV18 CASSPGTSGSYGGELFF TGTGCCAGCTCACCCGGGACTAGCGGGAGTTACGGCGGGGAGCTGTTTTTT
TRBJ2-4 TRBD2 NA TRBV7-8 CASSSQTAGEALAKNIQYF TGTGCCAGCAGCTCCCAGACAGCGGGAGAAGCTTTGGCCAAAAACATTCAGTACTTC
TRBJ2-1 NA NA TRBV28 CASSVSGRGEQFF TGTGCCAGCAGTGTAAGCGGTCGTGGTGAGCAGTTCTTC
TRBJ1-4 NA NA TRBV28 CASSLGGINEKLFF TGTGCCAGCAGTTTAGGAGGGATCAATGAAAAACTGTTTTTT
TRBJ2-5 NA NA TRBV25-1 CASSEYGGRQETQYF TGTGCCAGCAGTGAATACGGGGGACGCCAAGAGACCCAGTACTTC
TRBJ2-3 TRBD2 NA TRBV9 CASSPGTSDSTDTQYF TGTGCCAGCAGCCCCGGGACTAGCGATAGCACAGATACGCAGTATTTT
TRBJ1-3 NA NA TRBV4-1 CASSLRGDGGGNTIYF TGCGCCAGCAGCCTCCGCGGGGACGGTGGTGGAAACACCATATATTTT
TRBJ2-1 NA once TRBV18 CASSPDRNNEQFF TGTGCCAGCTCACCAGACAGAAACAATGAGCAGTTCTTC
TRBJ1-2 NA few TRBV2 CAGRDNSLHGYTF TGTGCCGGCCGGGACAATTCACTTCACGGCTACACCTTC